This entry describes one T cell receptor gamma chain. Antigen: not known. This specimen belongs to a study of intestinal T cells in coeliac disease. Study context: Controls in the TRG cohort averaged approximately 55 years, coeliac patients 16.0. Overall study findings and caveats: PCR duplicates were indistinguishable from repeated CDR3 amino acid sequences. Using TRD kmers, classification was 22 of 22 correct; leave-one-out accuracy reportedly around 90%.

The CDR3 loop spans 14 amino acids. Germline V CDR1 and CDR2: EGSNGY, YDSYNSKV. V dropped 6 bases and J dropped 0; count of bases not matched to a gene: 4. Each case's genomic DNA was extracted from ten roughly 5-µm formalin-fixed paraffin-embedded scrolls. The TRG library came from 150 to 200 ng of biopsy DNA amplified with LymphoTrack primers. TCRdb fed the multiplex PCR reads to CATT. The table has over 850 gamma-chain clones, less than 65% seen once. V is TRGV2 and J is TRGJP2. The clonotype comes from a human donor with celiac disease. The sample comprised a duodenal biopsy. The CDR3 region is CATWLHSSDWIKTF. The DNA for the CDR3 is TGTGCCACCTGGCTTCATAGTAGTGATTGGATCAAGACGTTT.